This entry is about one TCR beta chain. Antigen unknown. Donors likely had unrecorded immune exposures despite being nominally healthy when sampled. The data were obtained in a study of cytomegalovirus exposure and HLA in healthy donors. Use of 60 Vbeta and 13 Jbeta primers characterized the PCR. Assay: immunoSEQ multiplex PCR; the TCRdb copy retains only in-frame clones and omits some. The top ten hold approximately 0.22% of the sample, which has 200,000 to 250,000 clones, less than 85% seen once. In germline, CDR1 is SGHRS, CDR2 YFSETQ. This CDR3 comprises 15 residues. V was clipped by 4 bases and J by 1 base; unmatched bases: 7. Study-wide results and caveats: High sensitivity and specificity were reportedly achieved when the classifier diagnosed cytomegalovirus status.

The rearrangement links TRBV5-1 to TRBJ1-1; 7 bases are shared with TRBD1. The sequencing input was PBMCs. This receptor was obtained from a girl aged 2-10 years in good health and CMV-seronegative. CDR3 protein: CASSPGGTANTEAFF. For the CDR3, the DNA is TGCGCCAGCAGCCCGGGTGGGACAGCGAACACTGAAGCTTTCTTT.